This TCR beta chain derives from a study of T cell responses to AZD1222 COVID-19 vaccine. TCRdb keeps only in-frame clones here, not all; method: immunoSEQ multiplex PCR. The sample carries about 150,000 clones, around 90% recorded once. The germline V gene encodes CDR1 SNHLY and CDR2 FYNNEI. The V gene lost 2 bases and the J gene lost 4 bases, with 11 bases spanning the gap. The CDR3 is 14 amino acids. The chain joins TRBV2 to TRBJ1-1; D is unclear. The sequence came from an adult who received the AZD1222 COVID-19 vaccine. The sample here was peripheral blood, taken 28 days after the second AZD1222 dose. The CDR3, as DNA: TGTGCCAGCAGTGAAAGGCTCTTTGGCACTGAAGCTTTCTTT. It encodes CASSERLFGTEAFF.